This TCR beta chain was recorded in a study of metastatic and nonmetastatic thyroid tumors. About the study: It was across blood and tumor or nodule tissue from malignant and benign thyroid patients that repertoires were compared.

Ahead of thyroid surgery, no patient had received treatment of any kind. This clone was seen at least ten times. Its target is not known. The CDR3 spans 17 residues. V lost 0 bases and J 7 bases, leaving 16 bases between the germline ends. The germline CDR1 and CDR2 sequences are LGHNA and YNFKEQ. Broader study findings: The reported finding was significantly higher TCR beta diversity in malignant thyroid tumors relative to benign nodules, in blood and tumor.

Authors' data handling: CDR3 was compared across clinicopathological groups, and the resulting differences were used to build a distant-metastasis classifier for papillary thyroid cancer. TCRdb reprocessed the PCR reads using MiXCR. TCRdb, rather than the study authors, made the V and J calls. The table has 60,000 or so clones, about 4% seen once; the top ten hold around 20%. Sequencing input: blood. J is TRBJ1-6 and V is TRBV4-2, with a weak D call TRBD1 (5 bases). This clonotype originated in a female donor with papillary thyroid cancer or a benign thyroid nodule (not recorded which). Some clones in this sample may be carry-over from other donors' samples. The CDR3 sequence is CASSQDQDSLSNSPLHF. The CDR3 region has the DNA TGTGCCAGCAGCCAAGATCAAGACAGCCTTTCAAATTCACCCCTCCACTTT.